This T cell receptor (beta chain) appears in the sequencing data of a study of CD8 T cells in Susac syndrome. The V and J ends lost 6 bases and 2 bases respectively, with 7 bases between them. Germline V gene sequence: CDR1 KGHDR, CDR2 SFDVKD. This CDR3 has 12 amino acids. Random hexamers were used to reverse transcribe 0.5 to 1 ug of RNA. Amplification of TCR beta CDR3 spanned 54 Vbeta and 13 Jbeta via immunoSEQ multiplex PCR. MiXCR, run by TCRdb on the immunoSEQ multiplex PCR reads, gives a single entry per CDR3 protein. This sample has around 69,000 distinct CDR3 sequences, with under 96% found just once. TCR beta was sequenced from blood CD8+ and CD4+ T cells.

The sequencing input was CD4+ T cells from PBMCs. The chain recombines TRBV24-1 with TRBJ2-7; D possibly corresponds to TRBD2 (5 bases). The TCR comes from a human donor with multiple sclerosis. The chain's CDR3 is CATSNGAYEQYF. As DNA, the CDR3 is TGTGCCACCAGTAACGGGGCCTACGAGCAGTACTTC.